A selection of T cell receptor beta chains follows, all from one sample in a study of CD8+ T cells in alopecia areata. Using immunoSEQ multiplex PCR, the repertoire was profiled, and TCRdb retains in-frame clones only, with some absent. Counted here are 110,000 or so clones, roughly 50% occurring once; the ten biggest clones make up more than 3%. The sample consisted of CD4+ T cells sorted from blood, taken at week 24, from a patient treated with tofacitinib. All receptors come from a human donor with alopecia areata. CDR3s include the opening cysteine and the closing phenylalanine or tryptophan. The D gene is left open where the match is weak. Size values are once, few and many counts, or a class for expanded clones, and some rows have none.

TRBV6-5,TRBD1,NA,CASSSDRGRGAGYTF
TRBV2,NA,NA,CASSSFGGIVGQETQYF
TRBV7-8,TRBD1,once,CASSSPRGRDYGYTF
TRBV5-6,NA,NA,CASSTGNTIYF
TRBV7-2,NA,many,CASSFTGPSSYEQYF
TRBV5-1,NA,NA,CASSLDPRGYEQYF
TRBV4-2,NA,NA,CASSQGGRDTNQPQHF
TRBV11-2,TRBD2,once,CASRKLAGAHKQWQYF
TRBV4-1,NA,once,CASSQGPSLLPGNEQFF
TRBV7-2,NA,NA,CASSLTRQETQYF
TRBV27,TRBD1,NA,CACKQGASTDTQYF
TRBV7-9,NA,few,CASSLTVVPGNTIYF